These 10 T cell receptor beta chains originate from one sample sequenced in a study of blood T cell repertoires in COVID-19. TCRdb's table, derived via immunoSEQ multiplex PCR, lists solely in-frame clones and lacks some. The table has 77,000 or so clones, over 65% seen once; the top ten hold 2.6%. The source material was peripheral blood. Receptor source: a human donor with acute or convalescent COVID-19. The donor label of this sample is uncertain.

The chain carries TRBV28 and TRBJ2-7; possible D gene TRBD1, 6 bases. V lost 4 bases to trimming and J lost 5 bases, with 12 bases between them. The CDR3 is 13 residues long. Per the germline V gene, CDR1 is MDHEN and CDR2 is SYDVKM. The CDR3 coding sequence is TGTGCCAGCAGTTATAGGGGGAGAAACGAGCAGTACTTC. Translated, it gives CASSYRGRNEQYF.

The rearrangement uses TRBV5-1 and TRBJ1-2, with 8 bases identical to TRBD1. Per germline, CDR1 SGHRS and CDR2 YFSETQ. The J segment lost 6 bases and the V segment lost 1 base, leaving 14 bases of the junction unmatched. The CDR3 extends over 17 amino acids. DNA of the CDR3: TGCGCCAGCAGCTTGTATATCTCTGGACAGGGCGAGGATGGCTACACCTTC. This gives the protein CASSLYISGQGEDGYTF. The whole variable domain, filled in from reference TRBV5-1 and TRBJ1-2, reads KAGVTQTPRYLIKTRGQQVTLSCSPISGHRSVSWYQQTPGQGLQFLFEYFSETQRNKGNFPGRFSGRQFSNSRSEMNVSTLELGDSALYLCASSLYISGQGEDGYTFGSGTRLTVV.

The rearrangement joins TRBV5-5 to TRBJ2-5; D is undetermined. CDR1 and CDR2 (germline): SGHKS, YYEKEE (reference sequence). The V end lost 0 bases, the J end lost 5 bases, and 5 bases lay between the germline ends. The CDR3 totals 12 residues. CDR3 in amino acids: CASSLGDETQYF. DNA of the CDR3: TGTGCCAGCAGCTTGGGAGATGAGACCCAGTACTTC.

This chain links TRBV5-1 with TRBJ2-3, with TRBD2 matching over 7 bases. Trimming at V came to 0 bases and at J to 4 bases, leaving 2 bases not matched to a gene. Germline CDR1 SGHRS, CDR2 YFSETQ. The CDR3 length is 14 residues. CDR3: CASSLERGADTQYF. CDR3 bases: TGCGCCAGCAGCTTGGAACGGGGGGCAGATACGCAGTATTTT.

The chain couples TRBV7-2 to TRBJ1-1; the D gene is possibly TRBD1 (5 bases). The CDR3 extends over 14 amino acids. The germline V gene has CDR1 SGHTA and CDR2 FQGNSA. Trimming removed 7 bases at V and 2 bases at J, with 14 bases between. In nucleotides, the CDR3 is TGTGCCAGCAAGGGGATTCAGTTAAACACTGAAGCTTTCTTT. Translation: CASKGIQLNTEAFF.

The chain uses TRBV12-3 or TRBV12-4 and TRBJ2-7; 7 nucleotides agree with TRBD1. This CDR3 has 13 amino acids. With V trimmed by 5 bases and J by 6 bases, 7 bases remained unmatched. The CDR3 nucleotides are TGTGCCAGCAGTAACAGGGGTGAGGGCGAGCAGTACTTC. It encodes CASSNRGEGEQYF.

A remark on this clone: The junction departs from germline at one end; a sequencing error may be responsible. This chain links TRBV7-2 with TRBJ1-5; 12 bases line up with TRBD1. Germline CDR1 is SGHTA and CDR2 is FQGNSA. The CDR3 covers 17 residues. The DNA of the CDR3 is TGTGCCAGCAGCTCCCCGTCCGGGACAGGGGGCAACCAGCCCCAGCATTTT. This codes for CASSSPSGTGGNQPQHF. The whole variable domain, remainder taken from reference TRBV7-2 and TRBJ1-5, is GAGVSQSPSNKVTEKGKDVELRCDPISGHTALYWYRQSLGQGLEFLIYFQGNSAPDKSGLPSDRFSAERTGGSVSTLTIQRTQQEDSAVYLCASSSPSGTGGNQPQHFGDGTRLSIL.

The rearrangement joins TRBV18 to TRBJ2-5; perhaps TRBD1 as D (5 bases). Trimming shortened V by 2 bases and J by 4 bases, and 8 bases separated the two germline ends. Per germline, CDR1 KGHSH and CDR2 LQKENI. The CDR3 extends over 13 amino acids. The CDR3 loop is CASSPSRAETQYF. DNA for the CDR3: TGTGCCAGCTCACCATCCAGGGCAGAGACCCAGTACTTC.

The V gene is TRBV5-4, the J gene TRBJ2-2; 7 nucleotides agree with TRBD1. Looked up from germline, CDR1 is SGHNT and CDR2 is YYREEE (reference sequence). The CDR3 totals 15 residues. V gave up 4 bases and J gave up 3 bases; unmatched junction bases: 6. CDR3 region: CASSLRDRDTGELFF. CDR3 bases: TGTGCCAGCAGCCTCCGGGACAGAGACACCGGGGAGCTGTTTTTT.

The rearrangement joins TRBV12-3 or TRBV12-4 to TRBJ2-2; no clear D. V was trimmed by 11 bases and J by 7 bases, leaving 11 bases between them. The CDR3 length is 11 residues. The CDR3 protein is CASCRVGELFF. The CDR3 nucleotides are TGTGCCTCCTGTCGAGTCGGGGAGCTGTTTTTT.